This T cell receptor (beta chain) comes out of a study of blood T cell repertoires in COVID-19. Study at large: Some COVID-19 samples were acute and others convalescent; all came from the United States, Italy and Spain. PBMCs, B-cell-depleted T cells, or T cells provided the cDNA or gDNA that made up the material.

Authors' methods: Amplified reference gene primers provided the basis for estimating nucleated cell counts. Assay used: immunoSEQ multiplex PCR; TCRdb lists only in-frame clones, some missing. That table gives V, J and clone size, and the DNA gave D and trimming. The sample lists approximately 74,000 clones, approximately 89% seen once, with roughly 2% in the top ten. The V gene's germline CDR1 is MNHNS and CDR2 SASEGT. The ends were cut back, 1 base at V and 8 bases at J, with 14 bases in the middle. CDR3 size: 14 residues. Input material: peripheral blood. This chain links TRBV6-1 with TRBJ1-1, with no clear D. This TCR derives from a woman aged 55-69 years with acute or convalescent COVID-19. CDR3 DNA sequence: TGTGCCAGCAGTGAAGTTAGCGGCACAGAGGAAGCTTTCTTT. It translates to CASSEVSGTEEAFF.